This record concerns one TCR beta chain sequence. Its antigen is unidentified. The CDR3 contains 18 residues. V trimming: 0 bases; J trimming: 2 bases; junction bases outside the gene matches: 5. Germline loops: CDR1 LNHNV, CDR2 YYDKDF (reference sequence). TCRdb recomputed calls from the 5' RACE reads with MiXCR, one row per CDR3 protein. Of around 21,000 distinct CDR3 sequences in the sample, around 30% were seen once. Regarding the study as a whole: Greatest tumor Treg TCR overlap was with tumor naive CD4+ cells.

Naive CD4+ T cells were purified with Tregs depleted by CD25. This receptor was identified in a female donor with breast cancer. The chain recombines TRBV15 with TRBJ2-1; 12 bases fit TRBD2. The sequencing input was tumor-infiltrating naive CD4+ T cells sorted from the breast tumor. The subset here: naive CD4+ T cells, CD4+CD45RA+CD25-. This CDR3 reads CATSRDMLAGGPYNEQFF. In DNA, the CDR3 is TGTGCCACCAGCAGAGATATGCTAGCGGGAGGGCCCTACAATGAGCAGTTCTTC.